These 24 T cell receptor beta chains originate from one sample sequenced in a study of blood T cell repertoires in COVID-19. Using immunoSEQ multiplex PCR, the repertoire was profiled, and TCRdb retains in-frame clones only, with some absent. Found here are just under 80,000 clones, 88% of them singletons; the top ten hold roughly 45%. The sequenced sample was peripheral blood. All receptors come from a human donor in a cohort sampled during active COVID-19.

The rearrangement uses TRBV7-2 and TRBJ2-7, with TRBD1 matching over 9 bases. This CDR3 region has 13 residues. CDR1 SGHTA and CDR2 FQGNSA come from the germline V gene. V was clipped by 2 bases and J by 5 bases; unmatched bases: 1. The CDR3 DNA reads TGTGCCAGCAGCTTAAGGACAGGGGACGAGCAGTACTTC. Translating gives CASSLRTGDEQYF.

This sequence joins TRBV3-1 (or the pseudogene TRBV3-2) and TRBJ2-6; no firm D call. The CDR3 contains 14 residues. The germline V gene has CDR1 LGHDT and CDR2 YNNKEL (reference sequence). Trimming removed 2 bases at V and 1 base at J, with 3 bases between. CDR3 coding DNA: TGTGCCAGCAGCCAACGGTCTGGGGCCAACGTCCTGACTTTC. Amino acid sequence: CASSQRSGANVLTF.

The J gene is TRBJ1-1, the V gene TRBV3-1 (or the pseudogene TRBV3-2); no clear D gene. V was trimmed by 3 bases and J by 7 bases, leaving 15 bases between them. The CDR3 has 14 amino acids. The germline gives CDR1 LGHDT, CDR2 YNNKEL (reference sequence). The DNA for the CDR3 is TGTGCCAGCAGCCAGGGAGCGTGGCCTGGTGAAGCTTTCTTT. Its protein is CASSQGAWPGEAFF.

This chain joins TRBV29-1 and TRBJ2-3; D is unresolved. The CDR3 consists of 12 residues. Germline-derived CDR1 and CDR2 are SQVTM and ANQGSEA. V was shortened by 3 bases and J by 5 bases, with 9 bases between the two germline ends. DNA of the CDR3: TGCAGCGTTGACGAGGAACAAGATACGCAGTATTTT. It translates to CSVDEEQDTQYF.

V gene TRBV7-8 combines with J gene TRBJ1-1, with 9 nucleotides matching TRBD1. Germline V gene data show CDR1 as SGHVS and CDR2 as FQNEAQ. V was clipped by 5 bases and J by 0 bases; unmatched bases: 4. The CDR3 covers 15 residues. The CDR3 DNA follows: TGTGCCAGCAGCAAACAGGGGGCCCTGAACACTGAAGCTTTCTTT. Translation: CASSKQGALNTEAFF.

The gene calls are TRBV5-1 and TRBJ1-1; D call uncertain. Trimming removed 3 bases from V and 1 base from J, with 7 bases in between. This CDR3 is built from 13 residues. Per germline, CDR1 SGHRS and CDR2 YFSETQ. CDR3 DNA sequence: TGCGCCAGCAGCTCGGGATCGAACACTGAAGCTTTCTTT. It codes for CASSSGSNTEAFF.

The chain uses TRBV6-4 and TRBJ1-1; D gene uncertain. With 4 bases removed from V and 2 bases from J, the gap between germline ends came to 11 bases. This CDR3 comprises 14 residues. The V gene's germline CDR1 is MRHNA and CDR2 SNTAGT. The CDR3 loop is CASSASPGNTEAFF. CDR3 in DNA: TGTGCCAGCAGTGCCTCACCGGGAAACACTGAAGCTTTCTTT.

This rearrangement joins TRBV19 to TRBJ1-1; TRBD1 is a possible D gene (5 bases). The CDR3 runs to 14 residues. The V end was cut by 4 bases, the J end by 5 bases, with 14 bases between. Germline lookup yields CDR1 LNHDA and CDR2 SQIVND (reference sequence). This CDR3 reads CASSSRALGTEAFF. The CDR3 DNA reads as TGTGCCAGTAGTAGCAGGGCCCTTGGGACTGAAGCTTTCTTT.

The chain has TRBV5-6 and TRBJ2-1; TRBD2 matches 7 bases. Germline CDR1 and CDR2: SGHDT and YYEEEE. This CDR3 has 15 amino acids. V lost 2 bases and J lost 2; bases outside the gene matches: 4. This chain's CDR3 is CASSLGGRAYNEQFF. The CDR3 DNA is TGTGCCAGCAGCTTAGGTGGGAGGGCCTACAATGAGCAGTTCTTC.

This chain links TRBV20-1 with TRBJ2-7, with 12 bases aligning to TRBD2. Germline V CDR1 and CDR2: DFQATT, SNEGSKA (reference sequence). This CDR3 contains 14 residues. Trimming at V came to 3 bases and at J to 5 bases, leaving 5 bases not matched to a gene. CDR3 sequence reads: CSASPLAGGHEQYF. The CDR3 DNA follows: TGCAGTGCTAGTCCACTAGCGGGAGGCCACGAGCAGTACTTC.

This clone has just a few counts. The genes are TRBV21-1 and TRBJ1-1; the D call of TRBD1 is as the table states it, not checked on the DNA. TRBV21-1 is assigned pseudogene status. The CDR3 is 13 amino acids. The CDR3 nucleotides read TGTGCCAGCAGCAAAGAGGGGGACCCTGAAGCTTTCTTT. Its translation: CASSKEGDPEAFF.

This chain joins TRBV7-2 and TRBJ1-2; D is unclear. This CDR3 has 14 residues. V was pared by 3 bases and J by 4 bases, with 12 bases between. Germline V gene lookup returns CDR1 SGHTA and CDR2 FQGNSA. This CDR3 is CASSFPREAYGYTF. The CDR3, as DNA: TGTGCCAGCAGCTTCCCAAGGGAGGCCTATGGCTACACCTTC.

The chain is built from TRBV12-5 and TRBJ2-5, with TRBD2 matching over 10 bases. The germline gives CDR1 LGHNT, CDR2 FRNRAP. The J segment lost 1 base and the V segment lost 3 bases, leaving 2 bases of the junction unmatched. The length of the CDR3 is 15 residues. In DNA form, the CDR3 reads TGTGCTAGTGGTTTACTAGCGGGGCCCCAAGAGACCCAGTACTTC. Translating it yields CASGLLAGPQETQYF.

A single count supports this clone. J is TRBJ1-1 and V is TRBV5-6; tentative D call: TRBD1 (5 bases). This CDR3 has 12 amino acids. V lost 4 bases to trimming and J lost 5 bases, with 9 bases between them. In germline, CDR1 is SGHDT, CDR2 YYEEEE. CDR3 residues: CASSGGGTEAFF. In DNA, the CDR3 is TGTGCCAGCAGCGGCGGGGGAACTGAAGCTTTCTTT.

The V and J genes are TRBV5-1 and TRBJ1-2; 7 nucleotides align to TRBD1. The CDR3 sequence is 17 residues long. Germline V CDR1 and CDR2: SGHRS, YFSETQ. V trimming: 2 bases; J trimming: 1 base; junction bases outside the gene matches: 11. CDR3 DNA: TGCGCCAGCAGCTTAAAGACAGGGAGTGGGGTTAACTATGGCTACACCTTC. Amino acid sequence: CASSLKTGSGVNYGYTF.

The rearrangement links TRBV11-3 to TRBJ2-7; no clear D gene. The length of the CDR3 is 14 residues. Trimming left V 8 bases short and J 0 bases short, with 14 bases between. From germline, CDR1 is SGHNT and CDR2 YENEEA. DNA for the CDR3: TGTGCCAGCCGTCGTGGCGGCAGCTCCTACGAGCAGTACTTC. Amino acid sequence: CASRRGGSSYEQYF.

This clone appeared once. V usage is TRBV11-3 and J usage is TRBJ2-7; D possibly corresponds to TRBD2 (6 bases). CDR1 is SGHNT, CDR2 YENEEA, per germline. The V end lost 7 bases, the J end lost 7 bases, and 20 bases lay between the germline ends. The length of the CDR3 is 14 residues. CDR3 DNA sequence: TGTGCCAGCACCCCTGGAGGTGGGACTGGAGAGCAGTACTTC. This translates into CASTPGGGTGEQYF.

The rearrangement joins TRBV3-1 (or the pseudogene TRBV3-2) to TRBJ2-3; D is possibly TRBD1 (5 bases). CDR3 length: 13 amino acids. Germline-derived CDR1 and CDR2 are LGHDT and YNNKEL (reference sequence). Trimming shortened V by 0 bases and J by 11 bases, and 12 bases separated the two germline ends. DNA for the CDR3: TGTGCCAGCAGCCAAGATGCGACAGTAAGGCAGTATTTT. Translating it yields CASSQDATVRQYF.

The rearrangement joins TRBV6-5 to TRBJ2-7; 10 bases align to TRBD2. The CDR3 length is 14 residues. Germline V gene lookup returns CDR1 MNHEY and CDR2 SVGAGI. V lost 5 bases to trimming and J lost 2 bases; unmatched junction nucleotides: 3. CDR3 sequence (DNA): TGTGCCAGCAGTATACTAGCGGGACCCTACGAGCAGTACTTC. Its translation: CASSILAGPYEQYF.

This sequence joins TRBV18 and TRBJ2-6, with 8 bases fitting TRBD1. V shed 3 bases and J 0 bases; nucleotides not matched to a gene: 10. This CDR3 spans 19 amino acids. Germline CDR1 and CDR2: KGHSH and LQKENI. The CDR3 DNA reads as TGTGCCAGCTCACCGCAACAGACAGGGGCTTTCTCTGGGGCCAACGTCCTGACTTTC. This gives the protein CASSPQQTGAFSGANVLTF.

The chain carries TRBV18 and TRBJ1-1; D is undetermined. V dropped 1 base and J dropped 5 bases, with 8 bases sitting between them. Germline-derived CDR1 and CDR2 are KGHSH and LQKENI. The CDR3 consists of 13 residues. The CDR3 nucleotides are TGTGCCAGCTCACCACAACCGAGGACTGAAGCTTTCTTT. Amino acid sequence: CASSPQPRTEAFF.

This chain links TRBV6-4 with TRBJ2-3, with 7 positions matching TRBD2. Germline-derived CDR1 and CDR2 are MRHNA and SNTAGT. V lost 5 bases, J lost 5 bases, and 7 bases stayed unmatched. CDR3 length equals 14 residues. CDR3 DNA: TGTGCCAGCAGTTTTTCTAGCGGAGGAGATACGCAGTATTTT. Translating it yields CASSFSSGGDTQYF.

The genes are TRBV9 and TRBJ2-2; no firm D call. Germline lookup yields CDR1 SGDLS and CDR2 YYNGEE. V gave up 1 base and J gave up 6 bases, with 13 bases separating them. The CDR3 consists of 15 residues. CDR3 sequence: CASSVTRFNAGELFF. CDR3 sequence (DNA): TGTGCCAGCAGCGTAACGAGGTTTAATGCCGGGGAGCTGTTTTTT.

The gene calls are TRBV9 and TRBJ2-6; TRBD2 might be the D (6 bases). CDR1 and CDR2 from the germline V gene are SGDLS and YYNGEE. Trimming left V 7 bases short and J 0 bases short, with 20 bases between. This CDR3 spans 18 amino acids. The CDR3 bases are TGTGCCAGCGGGACGACCGGGGGACCCCTCTCTGGGGCCAACGTCCTGACTTTC. Residues: CASGTTGGPLSGANVLTF.